What follows are 26 T cell receptor beta chains derived from one specimen sequenced in a study of blood T cell repertoires in COVID-19. The repertoire was sequenced with immunoSEQ multiplex PCR; TCRdb's copy has only in-frame clones and lacks some. The sample records approximately 30,000 clones, 76% being singletons. The material sequenced was peripheral blood. Every receptor here comes from a man between 65 and 85 years old with acute or convalescent COVID-19.

CDR3 in amino acids: CASSQGGPYEQYF. In nucleotides, the CDR3 is TGTGCCAGCAGTCAGGGGGGCCCCTACGAGCAGTACTTC. V is TRBV12-3 or TRBV12-4 and J is TRBJ2-7; perhaps TRBD1 as D (7 bases). With 5 bases removed from V and 2 bases from J, the gap between germline ends came to 10 bases. The CDR3 loop spans 13 amino acids.

This clone has at least ten counts. The chain joins TRBV11-2 to TRBJ2-3; 7 bases match TRBD2. Trimming cost V 5 bases and J 10 bases; bases outside gene matches: 9. CDR1 and CDR2 from the germline V gene are SGHAT and FQNNGV. The CDR3 contains 13 residues. The CDR3 DNA sequence: TGTGCCAGCAGCCCCGGACTAGTATCTTCGCAGTATTTT. Its translation is CASSPGLVSSQYF.

The chain recombines TRBV7-3 with TRBJ2-2, with 10 bases aligning to TRBD1. Germline assignment: CDR1 SGHTA and CDR2 FQGTGA. The trim removed 5 bases at V and 9 bases at J, leaving 6 bases unmatched. CDR3 length equals 14 residues. CDR3: CASSRGTGERELFF. The CDR3 DNA follows: TGTGCCAGCAGCCGAGGGACAGGGGAACGGGAGCTGTTTTTT.

This clone was observed a handful of times. The J gene is TRBJ2-7, the V gene TRBV6-5; the D gene is possibly TRBD2 (6 bases). The CDR3 runs to 15 residues. Germline V gene lookup returns CDR1 MNHEY and CDR2 SVGAGI. Trimming took 6 bases from V and 2 from J, leaving 17 bases between them. The CDR3 DNA is TGTGCCAGCAGCCGTACGGAGGGAAGTCCCTACGAGCAGTACTTC. Its translation is CASSRTEGSPYEQYF.

Comments on this clone: This CDR3 is also generated by other DNA sequences in the sample. The chain employs TRBV2 and TRBJ1-1; D is undetermined. The V end was cut by 8 bases, the J end by 7 bases, with 20 bases between. The CDR3 extends over 14 amino acids. Germline values: CDR1 SNHLY, CDR2 FYNNEI. Here the CDR3 reads CASQLEGLVGEAFF. CDR3 DNA: TGTGCCAGCCAACTCGAGGGTTTAGTCGGTGAAGCTTTCTTT.

This chain connects TRBV9 to TRBJ2-6; 8 positions match TRBD2. Trimming at V came to 0 bases and at J to 2 bases, leaving 7 bases not matched to a gene. The CDR3 runs to 18 residues. CDR1 is SGDLS and CDR2 is YYNGEE in the germline V gene. CDR3 sequence (DNA): TGTGCCAGCAGCGTAGACAGCGGGGGTTGGGCTGGGGCCAACGTCCTGACTTTC. Its translation: CASSVDSGGWAGANVLTF.

The chain carries TRBV15 and TRBJ2-5, with D maybe TRBD1 (6 bases). Germline assignment: CDR1 LNHNV and CDR2 YYDKDF (reference sequence). V shed 0 bases and J shed 3 bases, with 11 bases lying between them. This CDR3 spans 15 amino acids. The CDR3 nucleotides read TGTGCCACCAGCAGAGATCCGGCAGGGGAAGAGACCCAGTACTTC. It specifies CATSRDPAGEETQYF. Together with reference TRBV15 and TRBJ2-5, the CDR3 gives the full variable domain: DAMVIQNPRYQVTQFGKPVTLSCSQTLNHNVMYWYQQKSSQAPKLLFHYYDKDFNNEADTPDNFQSRRPNTSFCFLDIRSPGLGDTAMYLCATSRDPAGEETQYFGPGTRLLVL.

This clone has more than one count but fewer than ten. The V gene is TRBV24-1, the J gene TRBJ2-7; tentative D call: TRBD1 (6 bases). V was cut by 3 bases and J by 5 bases, with 10 bases left in between. The CDR3 consists of 13 residues. Looked up from germline, CDR1 is KGHDR and CDR2 is SFDVKD. In DNA, the CDR3 is TGTGCCACCAGTGATCCCAGGGGAGACGAGCAGTACTTC. This encodes CATSDPRGDEQYF.

The genes are TRBV7-2 and TRBJ1-2; 7 bases are a match to TRBD1. The germline CDR1 and CDR2 sequences are SGHTA and FQGNSA. The CDR3 runs to 17 residues. V gave up 1 base and J gave up 3 bases; unmatched junction bases: 11. This CDR3 is CASSLEVGTGAHYGYTF. The CDR3 DNA follows: TGTGCCAGCAGCTTAGAAGTAGGAACAGGGGCACACTATGGCTACACCTTC.

The chain is built from TRBV10-3 and TRBJ2-2; D gene uncertain. V was cut by 4 bases and J by 3 bases, with 6 bases left in between. From germline, CDR1 is ENHRY and CDR2 SYGVKD. The CDR3 is 13 residues long. The CDR3 loop is CAISGQYTGELFF. CDR3 DNA sequence: TGTGCCATCAGTGGACAATACACCGGGGAGCTGTTTTTT.

The chain couples TRBV7-3 to TRBJ1-1; the match to TRBD1 covers 8 bases. This CDR3 spans 14 amino acids. The germline CDR1 and CDR2 sequences are SGHTA and FQGTGA. The V segment lost 5 bases and the J segment 2 bases; nucleotides outside the gene matches: 4. CDR3 sequence reads: CASSVGQGNTEAFF. CDR3 coding DNA: TGTGCCAGCAGCGTCGGACAGGGAAACACTGAAGCTTTCTTT.

This clone was counted only a few times. The rearrangement uses TRBV5-1 and TRBJ2-7, with TRBD1 matching over 7 bases. V trimming: 1 base; J trimming: 3 bases; junction bases outside the gene matches: 4. Germline loops: CDR1 SGHRS, CDR2 YFSETQ. The CDR3 has 14 amino acids. The CDR3 region is CASSLRGDSYEQYF. DNA for the CDR3: TGCGCCAGCAGCTTGAGAGGGGACAGCTACGAGCAGTACTTC. Full variable domain (missing parts from reference TRBV5-1 and TRBJ2-7): KAGVTQTPRYLIKTRGQQVTLSCSPISGHRSVSWYQQTPGQGLQFLFEYFSETQRNKGNFPGRFSGRQFSNSRSEMNVSTLELGDSALYLCASSLRGDSYEQYFGPGTRLTVT.

This clone has just a few counts. Other DNA sequences from this sample encode an identical CDR3 as well. The chain recombines TRBV7-3 with TRBJ2-3, with 14 bases fitting TRBD2. The CDR3 sequence is 16 residues long. Losses at the gene ends were 5 bases for V and 5 bases for J; bases not matched to a gene: 6. Germline values: CDR1 SGHTA, CDR2 FQGTGA. The CDR3 region has the DNA TGTGCCAGCAGCGGGGGGACTAGCGGGGGCAAAGATACGCAGTATTTT. As protein: CASSGGTSGGKDTQYF.

The chain combines TRBV11-2 with TRBJ2-7; 7 bases are a match to TRBD2. Germline CDR1 and CDR2: SGHAT and FQNNGV. Unmatched junction bases numbered 10, after V lost 1 base and J lost 7 bases. The CDR3 has 15 residues. The CDR3 reads CASSLVSAGSREQYF. CDR3 DNA sequence: TGTGCCAGCAGCTTAGTATCAGCGGGGAGCCGGGAGCAGTACTTC.

V usage is TRBV14 and J usage is TRBJ1-6; D gene uncertain. The germline V and J ends were trimmed by 0 bases and 9 bases, with 12 bases remaining between them. The CDR3 totals 15 residues. Germline V gene data show CDR1 as SGHDN and CDR2 as FVKESK. The CDR3 loop reads CASSQDWRGSSPLHF. The CDR3 nucleotides read TGTGCCAGCAGCCAAGATTGGCGGGGTAGTTCACCCCTCCACTTT.

The chain has TRBV4-3 and TRBJ2-1; possible D gene TRBD1, 6 bases. The ends were cut back, 0 bases at V and 5 bases at J, with 11 bases in the middle. Germline lookup yields CDR1 LGHNA and CDR2 YSLEER. The CDR3 runs to 15 residues. The CDR3 DNA follows: TGCGCCAGCAGCCAAGATTCCAGGGGCGACAATGAGCAGTTCTTC. Translating gives CASSQDSRGDNEQFF.

The rearrangement links TRBV5-4 to TRBJ2-5; 7 nucleotides align to TRBD2. Germline V gene sequence: CDR1 SGHNT, CDR2 YYREEE (reference sequence). V shed 6 bases, J shed 0 bases, and the junction held 5 bases outside the gene matches. The CDR3 is 14 amino acids. In DNA form, the CDR3 reads TGTGCCAGCACCTACGGGGGGTACCAAGAGACCCAGTACTTC. Protein product: CASTYGGYQETQYF.

This clone was picked up a small number of times. The rearrangement links TRBV6-4 to TRBJ2-1; 8 bases align to TRBD2. V lost 5 bases, J lost 6 bases, and 15 bases stayed unmatched. The germline V gene encodes CDR1 MRHNA and CDR2 SNTAGT. The CDR3 consists of 17 residues. For the CDR3, the DNA is TGTGCCAGCAGTTCGAGAAGCGGGGGACCTCCAGGCAATGAGCAGTTCTTC. This sequence encodes CASSSRSGGPPGNEQFF.

The chain carries TRBV5-8 and TRBJ2-5; unclear D gene. The germline gives CDR1 SGHTS, CDR2 YDEGEE. Deletions cut 4 bases from V and 0 bases from J, with 13 bases between. CDR3 length: 15 amino acids. The DNA of the CDR3 is TGTGCCAGCAGCCCCACTACGGGTTACCAAGAGACCCAGTACTTC. Protein sequence: CASSPTTGYQETQYF.

The chain combines TRBV2 with TRBJ1-1; 10 bases are shared with TRBD1. This CDR3 contains 14 residues. After removal of 8 bases from V and 5 bases from J, the junction contained 8 bases not matched to a gene. Germline CDR1 reads SNHLY; CDR2 reads FYNNEI. This CDR3 is CASVRQGAVTEAFF. CDR3 coding DNA: TGTGCCAGCGTCCGACAGGGGGCGGTTACTGAAGCTTTCTTT.

The chain couples TRBV5-1 to TRBJ1-2; TRBD1 might be the D (6 bases). The CDR3 consists of 12 residues. Germline loops: CDR1 SGHRS, CDR2 YFSETQ. The ends were cut back, 2 bases at V and 6 bases at J, with 8 bases in the middle. CDR3 residues: CASSLKGDGYTF. CDR3 sequence (DNA): TGCGCCAGCAGCTTAAAGGGGGATGGCTACACCTTC.

The J gene is TRBJ2-1, the V gene TRBV4-2; 7 bases fit TRBD1. This CDR3 region has 16 residues. CDR1 LGHNA and CDR2 YNFKEQ come from the germline V gene. The V and J ends lost 1 base and 0 bases, in that order; junction bases with no gene match: 3. The CDR3 DNA follows: TGTGCCAGCAGCCAAGGACAGGGAGCCTCCTACAATGAGCAGTTCTTC. Amino acids: CASSQGQGASYNEQFF.

This chain uses TRBV11-3 with TRBJ2-7; TRBD1 aligns across 8 bases. This CDR3 is 15 amino acids long. Germline values: CDR1 SGHNT, CDR2 YENEEA. With V trimmed by 5 bases and J by 2 bases, 8 bases remained unmatched. The CDR3 region is CASSTGQGGTYEQYF. The CDR3 DNA follows: TGTGCCAGCAGCACCGGACAGGGAGGCACCTACGAGCAGTACTTC.

J is TRBJ1-1 and V is TRBV13; no clear D. There are 12 residues in the CDR3. V was pared by 4 bases and J by 1 base, with 4 bases between. CDR1 and CDR2 from the germline V gene are PRHDT and FYEKMQ (reference sequence). The CDR3 sequence: CASSSGNTEAFF. The CDR3 region has the DNA TGTGCCAGCAGCTCGGGGAACACTGAAGCTTTCTTT.

The J gene is TRBJ2-7, the V gene TRBV6-5; TRBD1 matches at 8 bases. The CDR3 covers 14 residues. V dropped 6 bases and J dropped 3; count of bases not matched to a gene: 7. From germline, CDR1 is MNHEY and CDR2 SVGAGI. CDR3 amino acids: CASSLGDRRYEQYF. The DNA for the CDR3 is TGTGCCAGCAGCCTAGGGGACAGGCGCTACGAGCAGTACTTC.

V gene TRBV30 combines with J gene TRBJ1-4; 7 nucleotides align to TRBD1. The CDR3 length is 16 residues. The junction had 11 bases not matched to a gene; V was cut back by 3 bases and J by 4 bases. The germline V gene has CDR1 GTSNPN and CDR2 SVGIG (reference sequence). CDR3 residues: CAWRPNNRGNNEKLFF. The CDR3 DNA reads TGTGCCTGGAGACCCAACAACAGGGGTAATAATGAAAAACTGTTTTTT.